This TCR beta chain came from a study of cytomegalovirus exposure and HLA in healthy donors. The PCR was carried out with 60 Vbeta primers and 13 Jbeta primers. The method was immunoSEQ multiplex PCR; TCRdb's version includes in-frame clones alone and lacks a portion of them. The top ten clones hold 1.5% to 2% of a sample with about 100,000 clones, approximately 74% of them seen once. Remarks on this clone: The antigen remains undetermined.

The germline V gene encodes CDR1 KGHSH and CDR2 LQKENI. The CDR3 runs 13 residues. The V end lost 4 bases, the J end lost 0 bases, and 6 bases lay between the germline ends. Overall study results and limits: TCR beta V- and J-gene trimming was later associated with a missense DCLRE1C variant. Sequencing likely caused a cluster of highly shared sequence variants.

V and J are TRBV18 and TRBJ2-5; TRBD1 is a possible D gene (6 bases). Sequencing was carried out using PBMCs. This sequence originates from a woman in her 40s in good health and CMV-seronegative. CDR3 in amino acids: CASSRQDQETQYF. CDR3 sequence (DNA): TGTGCCAGCTCACGACAGGACCAAGAGACCCAGTACTTC.